This T cell receptor beta chain was observed in a study of prognosis after radiotherapy for stage I lung cancer. The overall study: Patients numbered about a dozen men and over five women, aged 53 to 84 with a median of roughly 70 years.

On two occasions, one at each of two time points, 5.5 to 7 milliliters of peripheral blood were drawn. At least ten counts were recorded for this clonotype. Genomic DNA yielded TCR beta CDR3, amplified by two-round multiplex PCR. Each TRBV and TRBJ gene had its own primer in the first PCR round. Universal primers drove the second round of PCR amplification. TCRdb independently ran MiXCR on the multiplex PCR reads; one entry per CDR3 protein. Here the sample spans some 60,000 distinct CDR3 sequences, about 30% being singletons. This CDR3 is 15 amino acids long. V was trimmed by 4 bases and J by 2 bases, leaving 13 bases between them. Germline V gene data show CDR1 as SGHDT and CDR2 as YYEEEE.

The TCR was taken from a donor over 45 with non-small cell lung cancer. The V call is TRBV5-6, the J call TRBJ1-5; D call uncertain. Sequencing used PBMCs, obtained before or after stereotactic body radiation therapy (not recorded which). This CDR3 is CASSLRTGGNQPQHF. CDR3 coding DNA: TGTGCCAGCAGCCTAAGGACCGGAGGCAATCAGCCCCAGCATTTT.